The 27 T cell receptor beta chains listed next were all sequenced from one sample in a study of blood T cell repertoires in COVID-19. Repertoires were generated with immunoSEQ multiplex PCR, while TCRdb's copy carries only in-frame clones and drops some. The profile shows 100,000 or so clones, 90% to 95% of them singletons. Input material: peripheral blood. These receptors were obtained from a woman between 45 and 65 years old in a cohort sampled during active COVID-19.

Only one count was recorded for this clone. The CDR3 sequence: CAISESPGYTEAFF. CDR3 coding DNA: TGTGCCATCAGTGAGTCCCCGGGGTACACTGAAGCTTTCTTT. The chain joins TRBV10-3 to TRBJ1-1, with D unresolved. Per the germline V gene, CDR1 is ENHRY and CDR2 is SYGVKD. V was clipped by 0 bases and J by 3 bases, with 8 bases between them. This CDR3 has 14 amino acids.

This chain uses TRBV5-5 with TRBJ1-2; unclear D gene. Germline values: CDR1 SGHKS, CDR2 YYEKEE (reference sequence). V was clipped by 4 bases and J by 0 bases, with 7 bases between them. The CDR3 is made up of 13 amino acids. CDR3 sequence: CASSQTSNYGYTF. Written as DNA, the CDR3 is TGTGCCAGCAGCCAAACATCTAACTATGGCTACACCTTC.

V gene TRBV11-2 combines with J gene TRBJ2-7, with 7 bases that match TRBD2. The CDR3 totals 18 residues. V lost 1 base to trimming and J lost 1 base; unmatched junction nucleotides: 13. Looked up from germline, CDR1 is SGHAT and CDR2 is FQNNGV. Here the CDR3 reads CASSLGGGAVGVSYEQYF. DNA of the CDR3: TGTGCCAGCAGCTTAGGGGGAGGGGCGGTAGGGGTATCCTACGAGCAGTACTTC.

The CDR3 sequence is CASSLSSGSPNEQYF. The CDR3 DNA is TGTGCCAGCAGCTTGTCTAGCGGGAGTCCCAACGAGCAGTACTTC. The chain employs TRBV11-3 and TRBJ2-7; 10 positions match TRBD2. Trimming at V came to 3 bases and at J to 5 bases, leaving 7 bases not matched to a gene. The CDR3 has 15 amino acids. CDR1 is SGHNT and CDR2 is YENEEA in the germline V gene.

CDR3 loop: CASSFAGGSGYTF. The CDR3 DNA follows: TGTGCCAGCAGCTTCGCAGGGGGGTCGGGCTACACCTTC. The chain carries TRBV11-3 and TRBJ1-2, with 7 bases identical to TRBD1. After removal of 3 bases from V and 8 bases from J, the junction contained 6 bases not matched to a gene. Germline V gene sequence: CDR1 SGHNT, CDR2 YENEEA. The CDR3 covers 13 residues.

The chain links TRBV7-9 to TRBJ2-3, with TRBD2 identical over 9 bases. Germline CDR1 and CDR2: SEHNR and FQNEAQ (reference sequence). Unmatched junction bases numbered 3, after V lost 1 base and J lost 4 bases. CDR3 length: 15 residues. CDR3 residues: CASSLGGRAADTQYF. In DNA form, the CDR3 reads TGTGCCAGCAGCTTAGGCGGGAGGGCGGCAGATACGCAGTATTTT.

The rearrangement uses TRBV7-9 and TRBJ1-1, with 10 bases that match TRBD1. The trim removed 5 bases at V and 2 bases at J, leaving 5 bases unmatched. Germline assignment: CDR1 SEHNR and CDR2 FQNEAQ (reference sequence). This CDR3 has 15 residues. The CDR3 bases are TGTGCCAGCAGCAAGACAGGGGGCTCTAACACTGAAGCTTTCTTT. It encodes CASSKTGGSNTEAFF. The full variable domain, rest sourced from reference TRBV7-9 and TRBJ1-1, is DTGVSQNPRHKITKRGQNVTFRCDPISEHNRLYWYRQTLGQGPEFLTYFQNEAQLEKSRLLSDRFSAERPKGSFSTLEIQRTEQGDSAMYLCASSKTGGSNTEAFFGQGTRLTVV.

V and J are TRBV5-1 and TRBJ1-1; tentative D call: TRBD1 (6 bases). The V gene's germline CDR1 is SGHRS and CDR2 YFSETQ. Between the trimmed V and J ends, which lost 1 base and 4 bases, there was a span of 8 bases. This CDR3 region has 13 residues. The CDR3, as DNA: TGCGCCAGCAGCTTGATAGGGGGCACTGAAGCTTTCTTT. Translation: CASSLIGGTEAFF.

This chain joins TRBV25-1 and TRBJ2-1; possible D gene TRBD2, 6 bases. The CDR3 runs to 16 residues. CDR1 and CDR2 (germline): MGHDK, SYGVNS. Trimming shortened V by 4 bases and J by 9 bases, and 22 bases separated the two germline ends. The CDR3 nucleotides are TGTGCCAGCAGTGTCCTGGGGGGACCCCTCGGGGGTGAGCAGTTCTTC. Its protein is CASSVLGGPLGGEQFF.

The gene calls are TRBV21-1 and TRBJ1-5. TRBV21-1 is an annotated pseudogene. The CDR3 has 16 amino acids. The CDR3 DNA follows: TGTGCCAGCAGTCGCAAGCCGGGCCCGGGGAAGCAGCCCCAGCATTTT. Translated, it gives CASSRKPGPGKQPQHF.

The V gene is TRBV5-1, the J gene TRBJ2-7; D may be TRBD2 (6 bases). The V gene's germline CDR1 is SGHRS and CDR2 YFSETQ. This CDR3 comprises 15 residues. Trimming stripped 4 bases from V and 2 bases from J, with 16 bases between. The DNA for the CDR3 is TGCGCCAGCAGCCCAGAGGGGACTGCGGCCTACGAGCAGTACTTC. Its protein is CASSPEGTAAYEQYF.

This clone was seen only a few times. The V gene is TRBV6-6, the J gene TRBJ2-2; TRBD2 is a possible D gene (6 bases). CDR1 and CDR2 (germline): MNHNY, SVGAGI (reference sequence). The CDR3 runs 15 residues. The V end lost 2 bases, the J end lost 5 bases, and 12 bases lay between the germline ends. The CDR3 DNA reads as TGTGCCAGCAGTTACCTGCTCGGGGGTACCGGGGAGCTGTTTTTT. Translating it yields CASSYLLGGTGELFF.

This clone was detected many times. The genes are TRBV7-9 and TRBJ2-5; TRBD1 agrees at 8 bases. CDR1 is SEHNR and CDR2 is FQNEAQ in the germline V gene (reference sequence). The junction had 5 bases not matched to a gene; V was cut back by 5 bases and J by 3 bases. This CDR3 has 14 amino acids. This CDR3 reads CASSRQGAKETQYF. The CDR3 bases are TGTGCCAGCAGCCGCCAGGGGGCCAAAGAGACCCAGTACTTC.

The gene calls are TRBV9 and TRBJ2-7, with 11 bases matching TRBD2. With 0 bases clipped from V and 6 bases from J, the junction kept 23 bases outside the gene matches. In germline, CDR1 is SGDLS, CDR2 YYNGEE. This CDR3 has 21 residues. DNA of the CDR3: TGTGCCAGCAGCGTAGAACCCTTGTGGGCTAGCGGGGGGCTCCCCTCGTTCGAGCAGTACTTC. This gives the protein CASSVEPLWASGGLPSFEQYF.

V and J are TRBV28 and TRBJ1-5; no definite D call. The CDR3 consists of 13 residues. V was cut by 6 bases and J by 11 bases, with 17 bases left in between. Germline V gives CDR1 MDHEN, CDR2 SYDVKM. The CDR3 is CASSQAAGRSQHF. The CDR3 DNA reads as TGTGCCAGCAGCCAAGCGGCGGGGAGATCCCAGCATTTT.

V gene TRBV27 combines with J gene TRBJ1-1; 7 bases match TRBD1. V trimming: 4 bases; J trimming: 6 bases; junction bases outside the gene matches: 8. CDR1 and CDR2 (germline): MNHEY, SMNVEV (reference sequence). CDR3 length: 14 amino acids. The CDR3 bases are TGTGCCAGCAGTTCGCCTGGACAGGCCCCTGAAGCTTTCTTT. This gives the protein CASSSPGQAPEAFF.

The chain joins TRBV6-5 to TRBJ1-5; D is unclear. There are 13 residues in the CDR3. Germline loops: CDR1 MNHEY, CDR2 SVGAGI. V dropped 6 bases and J dropped 4 bases, with 10 bases sitting between them. CDR3 loop: CASRADLNQPQHF. CDR3 DNA sequence: TGTGCCAGCAGGGCAGATTTAAATCAGCCCCAGCATTTT.

This rearrangement joins TRBV25-1 to TRBJ2-4; 16 nucleotides align to TRBD2. The V and J ends lost 7 bases and 3 bases, in that order; junction bases with no gene match: 9. CDR3 length: 18 residues. The germline gives CDR1 MGHDK, CDR2 SYGVNS. The CDR3 region is CASTQGLAGGWGKNIQYF. CDR3 nucleotides: TGTGCCAGCACCCAGGGACTAGCGGGGGGGTGGGGCAAAAACATTCAGTACTTC.

With regard to this clone: The junction and the germline gene differ at one end; a read error may be behind it. V is TRBV5-4 and J is TRBJ1-4, with D tentatively TRBD1 (5 bases). Germline assignment: CDR1 SGHNT and CDR2 YYREEE (reference sequence). This CDR3 comprises 14 residues. CDR3 loop: CASSPGGTDEKLFF. For the CDR3, the DNA is TGTGCCAGCAGTCCGGGGGGAACTGATGAAAAACTGTTTTTT.

The V call is TRBV2, the J call TRBJ1-1; 9 positions match TRBD1. The CDR3 is 14 amino acids. Unmatched junction bases numbered 5, after V lost 2 bases and J lost 7 bases. Germline V gene sequence: CDR1 SNHLY, CDR2 FYNNEI. The CDR3 region is CASSEFSTGGEAFF. DNA of the CDR3: TGTGCCAGCAGTGAATTTTCGACAGGGGGTGAAGCTTTCTTT.

The chain recombines TRBV19 with TRBJ1-4; perhaps TRBD1 as D (5 bases). Trimming pared 6 bases from V and 7 bases from J, leaving 30 bases between. CDR1 and CDR2 from the germline V gene are LNHDA and SQIVND (reference sequence). The CDR3 loop spans 19 amino acids. CDR3: CASSAAPGTRGTSGEKLFF. The CDR3 DNA follows: TGTGCCAGTAGCGCCGCCCCCGGGACTCGGGGGACCTCGGGTGAAAAACTGTTTTTT.

The V and J genes are TRBV7-9 and TRBJ1-2, with TRBD1 identical over 8 bases. The CDR3 runs to 13 residues. Germline CDR1 and CDR2: SEHNR and FQNEAQ (reference sequence). J was trimmed by 9 bases and V by 5 bases; bases with no gene match: 8. The CDR3, as DNA: TGTGCCAGCAGCCTGGACAGGGTGCAGCGCTACACCTTC. Protein sequence: CASSLDRVQRYTF.

This chain connects TRBV28 to TRBJ1-1; a weak D match, TRBD1 (5 bases). The length of the CDR3 is 14 residues. Trimming removed 5 bases from V and 10 bases from J, with 20 bases in between. Germline-derived CDR1 and CDR2 are MDHEN and SYDVKM. CDR3 amino acids: CASSNTGSTYPAFF. The DNA of the CDR3 is TGTGCCAGCAGTAACACAGGTTCGACCTACCCAGCTTTCTTT.

V and J are TRBV11-2 and TRBJ2-3; TRBD1 might be the D (5 bases). Germline CDR1 and CDR2: SGHAT and FQNNGV. The CDR3 loop spans 15 amino acids. V lost 4 bases and J lost 0, with 11 bases in between. The CDR3 spells CASSSRQLSTDTQYF. For the CDR3, the DNA is TGTGCCAGCAGCTCCAGACAGTTAAGCACAGATACGCAGTATTTT.

The sample holds one count of this clone. This sequence joins TRBV9 and TRBJ2-7, with a weak D call TRBD1 (5 bases). The ends were cut back, 0 bases at V and 2 bases at J, with 6 bases in the middle. Germline assignment: CDR1 SGDLS and CDR2 YYNGEE. This CDR3 spans 13 amino acids. CDR3 in DNA: TGTGCCAGCAGCGTAGGACAGACCTACGAGCAGTACTTC. This sequence encodes CASSVGQTYEQYF.

In nucleotides, the CDR3 is TGTGCCAGCACCGACATGATGACTAATGAAAAACTGTTTTTT. It yields the protein CASTDMMTNEKLFF. The rearrangement links TRBV19 to TRBJ1-4, with D unresolved. Germline lookup yields CDR1 LNHDA and CDR2 SQIVND (reference sequence). The V and J ends lost 9 bases and 2 bases respectively, with 13 bases between them. This CDR3 contains 14 residues.

This clone was seen only once. This chain joins TRBV11-2 and TRBJ2-1, with 10 nucleotides matching TRBD2. This CDR3 is 15 amino acids long. Looked up from germline, CDR1 is SGHAT and CDR2 is FQNNGV. V trimming: 5 bases; J trimming: 3 bases; junction bases outside the gene matches: 4. In DNA, the CDR3 is TGTGCCAGCAGCCCTATAGCGGGGGGCTACAATGAGCAGTTCTTC. This translates into CASSPIAGGYNEQFF.